These T cell receptor beta chains were read from a single sample in a study of cytotoxic CD8 clonotypes in ibrutinib-treated CLL. The protocol was immunoSEQ multiplex PCR, while the TCRdb copy is restricted to in-frame clones and leaves out a portion. This table has about 70,000 clones, less than 95% appearing once. Sequencing used PBMCs, obtained after 12 months of ibrutinib treatment. The receptors originated from a human donor with chronic lymphocytic leukemia. CDR3s include the opening cysteine and the closing phenylalanine or tryptophan. Each record gives: D gene, clone size, J gene, V gene, CDR3 protein, CDR3 DNA. A D gene is named only where the DNA matches it firmly. Only some rows state a clone size, as once, few, many or a class for expanded clones.

- | once | TRBJ1-4 | TRBV5-1 | CASSFQRNEKLFF | TGCGCCAGCAGCTTCCAGCGCAATGAAAAACTGTTTTTT
- | - | TRBJ1-3 | TRBV25-1 | CASSEYIPQGLTF | TGTGCCAGCAGTGAATATATACCACAGGGCCTGACTTTT
- | - | TRBJ2-5 | TRBV10-2 | CASSGIVDIQETQYF | TGCGCCAGCAGTGGAATCGTGGACATCCAAGAGACCCAGTACTTC
TRBD2 | - | TRBJ2-3 | TRBV5-1 | CASHRDPAGGLDTQYF | TGCGCCAGCCACCGGGACCCAGCGGGAGGATTAGATACGCAGTATTTT
- | - | TRBJ2-1 | TRBV7-9 | CASSSSEAGYNEQFF | TGTGCCAGCAGCTCGTCCGAGGCGGGTTACAATGAGCAGTTCTTC
- | - | TRBJ1-2 | TRBV4-1 | CASSQVRGDRTNYGYTF | TGCGCCAGCAGCCAAGTCAGAGGCGACAGGACTAACTATGGCTACACCTTC
- | - | TRBJ2-1 | TRBV9 | CASSVVESRRTVYNEQFF | TGTGCCAGCAGCGTAGTTGAATCAAGACGGACGGTCTACAATGAGCAGTTCTTC
TRBD2 | - | TRBJ2-1 | TRBV7-2 | CASSLRSSIAGSGGEQFF | TGTGCCAGCAGCTTAAGGTCCTCGATAGCGGGATCTGGGGGTGAGCAGTTCTTC
TRBD1 | - | TRBJ2-1 | TRBV18 | CASSATRKDRGQGYNEQFF | TGTGCCAGCTCCGCTACCCGAAAGGACAGGGGGCAGGGCTACAATGAGCAGTTCTTC
- | - | TRBJ1-1 | TRBV11-3 | CASSLFPRGSPEAFF | TGTGCCAGCAGCTTATTTCCTCGGGGTTCACCTGAAGCTTTCTTT
TRBD2 | - | TRBJ2-2 | TRBV13 | CASSLQRENTGELFF | TGTGCCAGCAGCTTACAGCGGGAGAACACCGGGGAGCTGTTTTTT
TRBD1 | - | TRBJ2-5 | TRBV5-5 | CASSPPRGQGAGETQYF | TGTGCCAGCAGCCCTCCCCGGGGACAGGGGGCGGGAGAGACCCAGTACTTC
- | - | TRBJ1-1 | TRBV4-2 | CASSQDLRVGVMNTEAFF | TGTGCCAGCAGCCAAGATCTCAGGGTGGGGGTCATGAACACTGAAGCTTTCTTT
TRBD2 | - | TRBJ2-1 | TRBV5-4 | CASSLSGRATDEQFF | TGTGCCAGCAGCTTAAGCGGGAGGGCGACAGATGAGCAGTTCTTC
- | - | TRBJ1-2 | TRBV19 | CASTDASEIYGYTF | TGTGCCAGTACCGACGCTTCAGAGATCTATGGCTACACCTTC
- | - | TRBJ1-5 | TRBV21-1 | CATIQGDHSNQPQHF | TGTGCCACAATACAGGGGGACCATAGCAATCAGCCCCAGCATTTT
- | once | TRBJ2-2 | TRBV6-5 | CASSRTANTGELFF | TGTGCCAGCAGCCGGACAGCAAACACCGGGGAGCTGTTTTTT
TRBD1 | - | TRBJ2-5 | TRBV19 | CASPKQGWETQYF | TGTGCCAGTCCGAAACAGGGGTGGGAGACCCAGTACTTC
- | - | TRBJ1-2 | TRBV6-1 | CASSERETELANYGYTF | TGTGCCAGCAGTGAAAGAGAGACGGAGTTAGCTAACTATGGCTACACCTTC
- | - | TRBJ2-3 | TRBV7-2 | CASSQPLTGPPPRNTQYF | TGTGCCAGCAGCCAACCCCTCACCGGACCCCCACCCCGTAATACGCAGTATTTT